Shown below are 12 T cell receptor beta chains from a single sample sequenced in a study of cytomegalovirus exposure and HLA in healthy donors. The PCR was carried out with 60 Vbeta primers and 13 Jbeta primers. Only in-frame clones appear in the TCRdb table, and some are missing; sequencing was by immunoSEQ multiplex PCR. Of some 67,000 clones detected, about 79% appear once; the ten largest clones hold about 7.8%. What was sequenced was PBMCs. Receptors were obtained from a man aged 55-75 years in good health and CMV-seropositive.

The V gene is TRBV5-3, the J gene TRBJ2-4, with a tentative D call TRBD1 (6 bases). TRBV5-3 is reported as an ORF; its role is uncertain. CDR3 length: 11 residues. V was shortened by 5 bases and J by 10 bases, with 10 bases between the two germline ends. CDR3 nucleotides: TGTGCCAGAAGAAATGGGACAATTCAGTACTTC. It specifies CARRNGTIQYF.

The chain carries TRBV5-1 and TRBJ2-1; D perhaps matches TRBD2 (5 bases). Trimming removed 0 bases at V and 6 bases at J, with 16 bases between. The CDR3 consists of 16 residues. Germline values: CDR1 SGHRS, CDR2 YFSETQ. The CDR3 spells CASSLALASRFNEQFF. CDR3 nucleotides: TGCGCCAGCAGCTTGGCCTTGGCTAGCCGGTTCAATGAGCAGTTCTTC.

CDR3 protein: CASSQVSSGTGELFF. The DNA for the CDR3 is TGTGCCAGCAGCCAAGTGTCTAGCGGGACCGGGGAGCTGTTTTTT. V gene TRBV4-2 combines with J gene TRBJ2-2, with TRBD2 matching over 8 bases. Losses at the gene ends were 1 base for V and 5 bases for J; bases not matched to a gene: 3. This CDR3 spans 15 amino acids. Germline V gene data show CDR1 as LGHNA and CDR2 as YNFKEQ.

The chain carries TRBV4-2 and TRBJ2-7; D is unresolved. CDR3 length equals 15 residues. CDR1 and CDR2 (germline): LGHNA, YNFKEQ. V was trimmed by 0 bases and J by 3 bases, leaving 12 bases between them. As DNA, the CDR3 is TGTGCCAGCAGCCAAGACTCGCTAACAGACTACGAGCAGTACTTC. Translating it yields CASSQDSLTDYEQYF.

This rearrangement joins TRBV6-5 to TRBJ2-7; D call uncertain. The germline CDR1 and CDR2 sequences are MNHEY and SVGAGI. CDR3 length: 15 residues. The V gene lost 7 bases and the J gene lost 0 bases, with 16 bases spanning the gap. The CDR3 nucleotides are TGTGCCAGCACCCCCTCGACTTTGGACTCCTACGAGCAGTACTTC. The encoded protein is CASTPSTLDSYEQYF.

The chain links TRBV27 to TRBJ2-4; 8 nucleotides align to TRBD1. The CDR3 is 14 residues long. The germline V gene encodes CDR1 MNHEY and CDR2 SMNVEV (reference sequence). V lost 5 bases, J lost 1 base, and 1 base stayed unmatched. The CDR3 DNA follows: TGTGCCAGCAGTCGACAGGGGGCCAAAAACATTCAGTACTTC. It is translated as CASSRQGAKNIQYF.

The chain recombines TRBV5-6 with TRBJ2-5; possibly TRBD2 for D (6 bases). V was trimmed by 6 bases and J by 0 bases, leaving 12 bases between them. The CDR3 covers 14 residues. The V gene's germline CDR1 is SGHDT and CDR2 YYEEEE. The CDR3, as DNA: TGTGCCAGCACCCCGGGACTTAACCAAGAGACCCAGTACTTC. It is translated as CASTPGLNQETQYF.

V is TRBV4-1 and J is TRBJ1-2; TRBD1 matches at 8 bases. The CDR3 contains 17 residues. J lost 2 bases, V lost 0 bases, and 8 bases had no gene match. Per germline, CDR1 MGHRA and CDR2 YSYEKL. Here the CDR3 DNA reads TGCGCCAGCAGCCAAGAGTTTCGGACAGGGCGAAACTATGGCTACACCTTC. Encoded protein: CASSQEFRTGRNYGYTF.

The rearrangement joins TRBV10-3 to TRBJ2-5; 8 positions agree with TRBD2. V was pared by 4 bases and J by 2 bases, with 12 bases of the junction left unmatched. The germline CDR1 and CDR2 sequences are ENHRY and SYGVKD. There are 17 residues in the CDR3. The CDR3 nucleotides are TGTGCCATCAGTGGGCCTAGCGGGTCCTGGGCGCAAGAGACCCAGTACTTC. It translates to CAISGPSGSWAQETQYF.

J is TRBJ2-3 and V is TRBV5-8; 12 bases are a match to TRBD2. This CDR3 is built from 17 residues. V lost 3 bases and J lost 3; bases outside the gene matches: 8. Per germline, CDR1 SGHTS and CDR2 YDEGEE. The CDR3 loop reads CASSSDGLAGRTDTQYF. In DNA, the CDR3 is TGTGCCAGCAGCTCGGACGGACTAGCGGGGAGGACAGATACGCAGTATTTT.

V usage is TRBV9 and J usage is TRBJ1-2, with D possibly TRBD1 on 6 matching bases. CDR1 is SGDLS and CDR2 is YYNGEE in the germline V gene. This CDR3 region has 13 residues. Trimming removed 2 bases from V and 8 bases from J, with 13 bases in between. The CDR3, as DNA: TGTGCCAGCAGCGTCAACAGGGTGTGGGGCTACACCTTC. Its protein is CASSVNRVWGYTF.

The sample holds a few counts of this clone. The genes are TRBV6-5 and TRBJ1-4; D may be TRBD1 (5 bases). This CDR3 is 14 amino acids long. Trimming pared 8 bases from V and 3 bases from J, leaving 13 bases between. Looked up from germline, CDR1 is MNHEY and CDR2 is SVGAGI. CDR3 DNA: TGTGCCAGCGGAAGACAGACGGCTAATGAAAAACTGTTTTTT. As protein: CASGRQTANEKLFF.